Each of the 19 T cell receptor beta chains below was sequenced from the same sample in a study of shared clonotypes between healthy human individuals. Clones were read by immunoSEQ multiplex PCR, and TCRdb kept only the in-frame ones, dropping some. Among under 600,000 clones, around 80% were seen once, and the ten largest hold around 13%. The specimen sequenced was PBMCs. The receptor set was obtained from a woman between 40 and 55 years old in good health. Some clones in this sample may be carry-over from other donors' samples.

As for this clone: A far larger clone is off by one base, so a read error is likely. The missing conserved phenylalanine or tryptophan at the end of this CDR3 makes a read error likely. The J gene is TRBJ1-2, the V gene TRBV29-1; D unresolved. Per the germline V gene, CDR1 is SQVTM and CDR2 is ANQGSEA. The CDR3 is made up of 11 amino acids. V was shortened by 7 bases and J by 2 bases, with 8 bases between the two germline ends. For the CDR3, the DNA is TGCAGCGAGTCCTCAAACTATGGCTACACCTCC. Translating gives CSESSNYGYTS.

CDR3 nucleotides: TGCGCCAGCAGCTTGGCCAGTTGGGCCAACACAGATACGCAGTATTTT. Translation gives CASSLASWANTDTQYF. The chain carries TRBV5-1 and TRBJ2-3; D remains unclear. The CDR3 contains 16 residues. Trimming left V 0 bases short and J 2 bases short, with 13 bases between. Germline CDR1 SGHRS, CDR2 YFSETQ.

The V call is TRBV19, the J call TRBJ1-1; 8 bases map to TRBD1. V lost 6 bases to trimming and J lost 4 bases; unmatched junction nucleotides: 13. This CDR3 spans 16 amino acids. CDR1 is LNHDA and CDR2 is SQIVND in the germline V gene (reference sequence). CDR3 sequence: CASSPRTGPGGTEAFF. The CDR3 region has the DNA TGTGCCAGTAGCCCACGGACAGGGCCGGGAGGCACTGAAGCTTTCTTT.

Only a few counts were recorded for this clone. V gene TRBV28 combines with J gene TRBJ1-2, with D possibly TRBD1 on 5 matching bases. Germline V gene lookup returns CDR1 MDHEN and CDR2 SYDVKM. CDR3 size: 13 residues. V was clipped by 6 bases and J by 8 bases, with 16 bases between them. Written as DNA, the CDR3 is TGTGCCAGCAGCCCCAATTCTCACAGGGGCTACACCTTC. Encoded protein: CASSPNSHRGYTF.

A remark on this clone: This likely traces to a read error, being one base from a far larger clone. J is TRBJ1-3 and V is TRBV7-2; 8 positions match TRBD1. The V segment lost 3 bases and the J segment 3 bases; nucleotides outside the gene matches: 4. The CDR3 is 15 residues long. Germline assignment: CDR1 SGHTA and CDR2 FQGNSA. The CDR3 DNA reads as TGTGCCAGCAGCTTGGCAGGGGGCTTTGGAAACACCATATATTTT. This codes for CASSLAGGFGNTIYF.

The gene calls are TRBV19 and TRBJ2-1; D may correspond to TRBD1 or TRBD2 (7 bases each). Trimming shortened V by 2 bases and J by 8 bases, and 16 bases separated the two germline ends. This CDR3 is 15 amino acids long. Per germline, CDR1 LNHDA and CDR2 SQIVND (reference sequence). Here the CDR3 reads CASSIISQGGDEQFF. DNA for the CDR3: TGTGCCAGTAGTATAATTTCGCAGGGGGGGGATGAGCAGTTCTTC.

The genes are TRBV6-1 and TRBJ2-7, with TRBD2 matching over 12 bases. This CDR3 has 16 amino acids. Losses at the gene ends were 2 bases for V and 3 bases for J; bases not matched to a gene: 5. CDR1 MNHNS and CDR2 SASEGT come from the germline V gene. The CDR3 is CASSESTSGSGYEQYF. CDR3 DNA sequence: TGTGCCAGCAGTGAATCGACTAGCGGGAGTGGCTACGAGCAGTACTTC.

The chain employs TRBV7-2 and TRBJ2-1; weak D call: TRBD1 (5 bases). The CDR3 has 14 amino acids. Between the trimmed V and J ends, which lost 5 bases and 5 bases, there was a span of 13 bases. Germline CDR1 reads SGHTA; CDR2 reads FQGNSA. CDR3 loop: CASSPGLANNEQFF. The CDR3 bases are TGTGCCAGCAGCCCAGGGTTGGCGAACAATGAGCAGTTCTTC.

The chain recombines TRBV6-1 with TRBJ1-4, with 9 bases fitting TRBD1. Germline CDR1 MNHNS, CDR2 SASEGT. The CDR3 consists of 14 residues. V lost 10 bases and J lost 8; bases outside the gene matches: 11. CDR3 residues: CANPGQGIGEKLFF. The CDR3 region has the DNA TGTGCCAATCCGGGACAGGGAATTGGGGAAAAACTGTTTTTT.

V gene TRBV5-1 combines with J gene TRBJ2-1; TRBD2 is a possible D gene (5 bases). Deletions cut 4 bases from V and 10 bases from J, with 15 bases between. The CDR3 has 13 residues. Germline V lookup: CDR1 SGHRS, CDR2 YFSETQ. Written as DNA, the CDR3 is TGCGCCAGCAGCAAATCTCCGCCGGGGGAGCAGTTCTTC. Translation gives CASSKSPPGEQFF.

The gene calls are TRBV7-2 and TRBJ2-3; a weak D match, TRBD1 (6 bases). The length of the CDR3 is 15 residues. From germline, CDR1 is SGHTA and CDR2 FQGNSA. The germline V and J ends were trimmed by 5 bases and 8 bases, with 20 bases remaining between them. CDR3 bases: TGTGCCAGCAGCCCCCCGGGAATGGGACAATCTACGCAGTATTTT. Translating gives CASSPPGMGQSTQYF.

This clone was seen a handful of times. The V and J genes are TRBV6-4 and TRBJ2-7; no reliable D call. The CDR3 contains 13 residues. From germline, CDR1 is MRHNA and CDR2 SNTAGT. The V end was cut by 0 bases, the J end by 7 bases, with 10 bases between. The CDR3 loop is CASSDSAEGEQYF. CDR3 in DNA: TGTGCCAGCAGTGACTCTGCGGAAGGGGAGCAGTACTTC.

The CDR3 is CASRNPGWGDEQYF. Written as DNA, the CDR3 is TGTGCCAGCAGGAACCCCGGCTGGGGTGACGAGCAGTACTTC. This chain connects TRBV2 to TRBJ2-7; D call uncertain. The germline V gene has CDR1 SNHLY and CDR2 FYNNEI. The CDR3 contains 14 residues. V was pared by 6 bases and J by 5 bases, with 17 bases between.

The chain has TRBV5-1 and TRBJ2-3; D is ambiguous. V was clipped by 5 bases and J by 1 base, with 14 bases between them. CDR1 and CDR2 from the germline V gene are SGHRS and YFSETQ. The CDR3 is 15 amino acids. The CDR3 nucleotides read TGCGCCAGCAGTCGCGCCGGGCCTGGCACAGATACGCAGTATTTT. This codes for CASSRAGPGTDTQYF.

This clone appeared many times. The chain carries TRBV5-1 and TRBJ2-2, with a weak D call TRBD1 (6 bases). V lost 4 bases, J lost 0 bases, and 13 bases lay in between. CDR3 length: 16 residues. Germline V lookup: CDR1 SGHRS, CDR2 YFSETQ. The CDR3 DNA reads TGCGCCAGCAGCCCCCACAGGGATGCGAACACCGGGGAGCTGTTTTTT. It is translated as CASSPHRDANTGELFF. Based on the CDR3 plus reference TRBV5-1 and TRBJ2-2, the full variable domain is KAGVTQTPRYLIKTRGQQVTLSCSPISGHRSVSWYQQTPGQGLQFLFEYFSETQRNKGNFPGRFSGRQFSNSRSEMNVSTLELGDSALYLCASSPHRDANTGELFFGEGSRLTVL.

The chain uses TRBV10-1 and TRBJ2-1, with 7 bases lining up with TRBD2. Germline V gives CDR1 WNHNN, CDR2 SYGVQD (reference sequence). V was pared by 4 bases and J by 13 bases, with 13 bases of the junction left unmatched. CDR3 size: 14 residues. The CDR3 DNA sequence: TGCGCCAGCAGTGGATCGGCGGGGGTACCTGCCCAGTTCTTC. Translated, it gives CASSGSAGVPAQFF.

CDR3 in DNA: TGTGCCAGCAGCGAAGGGACAGGGGGAAATCAGCCCCAGCATTTT. It specifies CASSEGTGGNQPQHF. The rearrangement links TRBV9 to TRBJ1-5; TRBD1 aligns across 11 bases. This CDR3 has 15 residues. CDR1 and CDR2 (germline): SGDLS, YYNGEE. With 3 bases clipped from V and 4 bases from J, the junction kept 3 bases outside the gene matches.

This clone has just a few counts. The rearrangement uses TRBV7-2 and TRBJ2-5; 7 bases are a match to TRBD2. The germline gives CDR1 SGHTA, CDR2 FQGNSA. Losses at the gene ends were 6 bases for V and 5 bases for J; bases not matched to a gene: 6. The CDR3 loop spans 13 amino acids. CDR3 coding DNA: TGTGCCAGCAGATCAGGACTAGAGGAGACCCAGTACTTC. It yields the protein CASRSGLEETQYF.

The CDR3 bases are TGTGCCAGCAGCCAAGGGTCCCTAGTTGGGGAGACCCAGTACTTC. Translated, it gives CASSQGSLVGETQYF. The chain is built from TRBV14 and TRBJ2-5; D unresolved. The CDR3 length is 15 residues. The V and J ends lost 1 base and 5 bases respectively, with 14 bases between them. The V gene's germline CDR1 is SGHDN and CDR2 FVKESK.